This T cell receptor beta chain appears in the sequencing data of a study of blood T cell repertoires in COVID-19 (dated by TCRdb to about 2020). Broadly, across the study: Collaborator samples came from the United States, Italy and Spain and covered acute and convalescent phases of COVID-19. The material from the prospective study consisted of cDNA or gDNA derived from T cells, B-cell-depleted T cells, or PBMCs. The dataset comprised deeply sampled blood TCRbeta repertoires from subjects exposed to, actively infected with, or recovered from COVID-19. The repertoires were released in a freely available public database meant as a resource for research on the immune response to SARS-CoV-2. The samples were drawn from two sources: the first 160 participants of the ongoing ImmuneRACE study, and 1,200 or so subjects contributed by 6 global collaborators. Sample metadata almost always included a de-identified subject ID, COVID-19 status, age in years and sex. Where available, HLA class I and class II types were taken from metadata supplied by the sample provider and were not determined by assay-based typing.

Concerning this clone itself: Its recognized antigen is unknown. The input lacks base qualities; no much larger clone sits a single base away.

According to the germline V gene, CDR1 reads ENHRY and CDR2 reads SYGVKD. The germline V end is reduced by 5 bases and the J end by 8 bases; junction bases left unmatched: 5. From the cysteine through the phenylalanine, the CDR3 covers 12 amino acids. CDR3 DNA is the only sequence kept; it has 36 bases, read in frame from the first base. Each collaborating institution followed its own protocols to collect whole blood in K2EDTA tubes. For TCRbeta analysis, collaborators shipped samples as frozen whole blood, isolated PBMCs, or DNA extracted from either of those sample types. Broad study findings and their caveats: How much clinical and demographic metadata was included differed by source and by participant, and the metadata was provided uncurated.

The immunoSEQ Assay, a bias-controlled multiplex PCR, was used to amplify TCRbeta CDR3 regions from genomic DNA. Concerning the study's data processing: The number of nucleated cells in each sample was estimated by amplification of reference gene primers within the assay. To quantify the absolute abundance of each unique TCRbeta CDR3 rearrangement, sequence reads were collapsed and filtered. For each sample, productive Simpson clonality was calculated by taking the square root of Simpson's diversity index across productive rearrangements. Entries here come from immuneACCESS through TCRdb and include only in-frame sequences with V and J called. Some clones fail to appear in such tables; in the studies checked, an unresolved V gene covers under half of the shortfall, and the cause of the remainder is unknown. Clone size and V and J calls were adopted from that table, with D and trimming inferred from the DNA. A total of 65,000 to 80,000 clones appear in this sample, 85% to 90% of them only once. Jointly, the top ten make up 17% of the sample.

The chain is encoded by TRBV10-3 joined to TRBJ1-2, and 7 junctional nucleotides match TRBD1. This receptor was taken from a man aged 80 or over in a cohort sampled during active COVID-19. The sequenced sample was peripheral blood. CDR3 loop: CAISTGEGGYTF. The nucleotide sequence reads TGTGCCATCAGTACAGGGGAAGGCGGCTACACCTTC.